This TCR beta chain is drawn from a study of identical twins. Everyone who gave samples was a healthy Caucasian. Germline V CDR1 and CDR2: SGHRS, YFSETQ. V dropped 1 base and J dropped 7 bases, with 9 bases sitting between them. This CDR3 has 14 amino acids. Regarding the study as a whole: Sequences that were beta out-of-frame showed weaker excess twin sharing. The authors drew conclusions from cross-sectional statistical analysis rather than following the same donors.

This clonotype occurred a few times. What it binds is not known. A universal primer binding site was introduced by template switching. The final cDNA contained unique molecular identifiers. TCRdb reprocessed the 5' RACE reads with MiXCR, giving one entry per CDR3 protein. The table includes around 500,000 distinct CDR3 sequences, 11% to 15% detected once. The data also belong to a second study, concerning yellow fever vaccine responses in identical twins.

Sequenced input: CD4+ T cells sorted from blood. The chain uses TRBV5-1 and TRBJ1-6; no clear D. The clonotype originates from a woman in her late teens or twenties in good health. The CDR3 here is CASSLQRGNSPLHF. The CDR3 nucleotides read TGCGCCAGCAGCTTGCAGCGGGGAAATTCACCCCTCCACTTT. The whole variable domain, remainder taken from reference TRBV5-1 and TRBJ1-6, is KAGVTQTPRYLIKTRGQQVTLSCSPISGHRSVSWYQQTPGQGLQFLFEYFSETQRNKGNFPGRFSGRQFSNSRSEMNVSTLELGDSALYLCASSLQRGNSPLHFGNGTRLTVT.